This T cell receptor (beta chain) was identified during a study of T-cell memory formation after mild COVID-19 (dated by TCRdb to the early 2020s). General notes on the study: TCR sequence clusters from the two donors were found to be largely donor specific. The cohort was made up of two young adult volunteers, one female and one male, who were previously healthy. Longitudinal TCRalpha and TCRbeta repertoire sequencing tracked T-cell clones expanding and contracting after mild COVID-19 in two donors.

PBMCs were isolated by Ficoll-Paque density gradient centrifugation. Sequenced on an Illumina NovaSeq 6000. TCRalpha and TCRbeta cDNA libraries were built by 5'RACE with constant-segment primers, adding sample barcodes and unique molecular identifiers. RNA was extracted from every sample with Trizol reagent. Library amplification was performed in two PCR steps, and a second sample barcode and Illumina TruSeq adapters were introduced in the second step. Sequencing of the libraries was done on an Illumina NovaSeq, producing 2 x 150 bp paired-end reads. Turning to the authors' computational methods: The reads were demultiplexed and collapsed into UMI-guided consensus sequences using migec v1.2.7. Using mixcr v2.1.11, UMI consensuses were aligned to TRA and TRB V and J templates and then assembled into clonotypes. Clonotypes were classified as expanded or contracted when called significant by both edgeR and NoisET, with noise models trained on biological replicates. edgeR calls used a false discovery rate-adjusted p below 0.01 and a log2 fold-change threshold of 1. PCA with hierarchical clustering of max-normalized trajectories of the 1000 most abundant clonotypes was used as exploratory dynamics analysis. Separately sequenced CD4+ and CD8+ repertoires were used to assign a CD4 or CD8 phenotype to each responding clone. The raw public data were reprocessed by TCRdb itself: fastp quality trimming at Q25, MiXCR clonotype calling, in-frame beta chains only. CDR3 protein duplicates are merged, each entry listing the most common genes and DNA. The V and J calls and clone size are TCRdb's, not the authors'. A total of about 440,000 distinct CDR3 sequences appear in this sample, around 20% of them only once. The biggest ten clones account for 8.4% of the sample.

V loses 7 bases, J loses 0 bases, and the germline ends lie 12 bases apart. From the cysteine through the phenylalanine, the CDR3 covers 14 amino acids. Left in the record is the CDR3 DNA by itself, 42 bases read in frame from the first base. On the study overall, not on this receptor specifically: Only a couple of mild cases were covered in the study, and larger cohorts including severe cases with pre-infection samples were considered necessary. Some responding clones were detected in pre-infection memory, suggesting pre-existing cross-reactive memory T cells joined the SARS-CoV-2 response. Clones contracting from day 15 to 85 had balanced CD4/CD8 phenotypes, while a second wave expanding from day 15 to 37 was biased towards CD4+. SARS-CoV-2 specificity was not confirmed for the second-wave clones peaking on day 37. Contracting CD4+ clones were located mainly in the CM and EM memory subsets, whereas CD8+ clones were found to be enriched in EMRA.

In regard to this clonotype: The clone's antigen remains unknown. Nothing much larger sits one base from this clone, and base qualities are not available.

What was sequenced was PBMCs or a T cell subset sorted from them (not recorded which). This TCR came from an adult woman who had mild COVID-19 (a few samples of this study predate the infection). The sample titles of this study are shuffled in the database, so cell type and time point are left out; the donor was told from shared clones. This chain joins TRBV12-3 or TRBV12-4 to TRBJ1-1, with the D gene uncertain. The sequenced DNA is TGTGCCAGCACCCCGGGAAGCCTGAACACTGAAGCTTTCTTT. Translated, it reads CASTPGSLNTEAFF.